This is a list of T cell receptor beta chains from one sample in a study of vaccination and CD4 T cells after COVID-19. No antigen has been identified for these receptors. TCRdb re-called the PCR reads through MiXCR, storing one row per CDR3 protein. This sample carries about 21,000 distinct CDR3 sequences, roughly 50% of them seen once, and the ten largest clones take 10% to 13%. The material sequenced was CD4+ T cells from blood, cultured in vitro. The receptors here all came from a human donor who had recovered from COVID-19. Both conserved end residues are part of each CDR3. Each record gives: J gene, clone size, D gene, V gene, CDR3 protein, CDR3 DNA. The D gene is left open where the match is weak. The size field is filled for only some rows; it gives once, few, many or a size class.

TRBJ2-7	NA	TRBD1	TRBV7-2	CASSLDRGSGEQYF	TGTGCCAGCAGCTTAGACAGGGGAAGCGGAGAGCAGTACTTC
TRBJ1-5	NA	NA	TRBV2	CASRTGTLSNQPQHF	TGTGCCAGCAGGACCGGGACACTTAGCAATCAGCCCCAGCATTTT
TRBJ2-3	NA	TRBD1	TRBV19	CASSISQGATDTQYF	TGTGCCAGTAGTATATCCCAGGGGGCCACAGATACGCAGTATTTT
TRBJ1-2	NA	TRBD1	TRBV6-1	CASRLSGQARTNYGYTF	TGTGCCAGCAGGCTCTCGGGACAGGCAAGAACTAACTATGGCTACACCTTC
TRBJ1-2	once	TRBD1	TRBV6-1	CASSAQGDYGYTF	TGTGCCAGCAGTGCACAGGGGGACTATGGCTACACCTTC
TRBJ2-7	NA	TRBD1	TRBV5-4	CASSQTGHNVYEQYF	TGTGCCAGCAGCCAGACAGGGCACAACGTTTACGAGCAGTACTTC
TRBJ1-1	NA	NA	TRBV20-1	CSARGTARNTEAFF	TGCAGTGCTAGGGGCACGGCCAGGAACACTGAAGCTTTCTTT
TRBJ1-2	NA	NA	TRBV11-3	CASSSGNYGYTF	TGTGCCAGCAGCTCGGGGAACTATGGCTACACCTTC
TRBJ1-5	NA	TRBD1	TRBV20-1	CSAQGASNQPQHF	TGCAGTGCTCAGGGGGCAAGCAATCAGCCCCAGCATTTT
TRBJ2-1	few	TRBD1	TRBV6-1	CARRLTTGQTYNEQFF	TGTGCCAGACGATTAACTACGGGACAGACCTACAATGAGCAGTTCTTC
TRBJ2-5	few	TRBD2	TRBV7-2	CASSLLAGGQTQYF	TGTGCCAGCAGCTTACTAGCGGGGGGTCAGACCCAGTACTTC
TRBJ1-5	once	NA	TRBV6-1	CASSRDPLNQPQHF	TGTGCCAGCAGTCGGGACCCCCTAAATCAGCCCCAGCATTTT
TRBJ1-1	NA	TRBD1	TRBV5-1	CASSPRTGGPRNTEAFF	TGCGCCAGCAGCCCGAGGACAGGGGGCCCTAGGAACACTGAAGCTTTCTTT
TRBJ1-1	NA	TRBD1	TRBV3-1	CASTTGGTEAFF	TGTGCCAGCACCACAGGGGGCACTGAAGCTTTCTTT
TRBJ1-1	NA	NA	TRBV29-1	CSVAGTLNTEAFF	TGCAGCGTTGCAGGGACGTTGAACACTGAAGCTTTCTTT
TRBJ1-5	few	NA	TRBV29-1	CSVPAQAGGNQPQHF	TGCAGCGTCCCCGCCCAGGCAGGGGGCAATCAGCCCCAGCATTTT
TRBJ1-5	NA	NA	TRBV6-2/TRBV6-3	CASSFHNQPQHF	TGTGCCAGCAGTTTCCACAATCAGCCCCAGCATTTT
TRBJ2-7	NA	TRBD1	TRBV6-1	CASSARQGSYEQYF	TGTGCCAGCAGTGCCCGACAGGGTTCCTACGAGCAGTACTTC
TRBJ1-6	NA	NA	TRBV12-3/TRBV12-4	CASTRGRDSPLHF	TGTGCCAGCACCCGGGGACGGGATTCACCCCTCCACTTT
TRBJ2-2	NA	TRBD2	TRBV7-3	CASSPGGGVTGELFF	TGTGCCAGCAGCCCGGGGGGAGGGGTCACCGGGGAGCTGTTTTTT
TRBJ1-5	NA	NA	TRBV19	CASGDFNQPHHF	TGTGCCTCGGGGGATTTCAATCAGCCCCACCATTTT
TRBJ2-5	NA	NA	TRBV20-1	CSAQGDHIIRTQYF	TGCAGTGCTCAAGGGGACCACATTATACGGACCCAGTACTTC
TRBJ2-2	NA	NA	TRBV2	CASRRQSGELFF	TGTGCCAGCAGAAGACAGTCCGGGGAGCTGTTTTTT
TRBJ1-1	NA	NA	TRBV19	CASSVLLDTEAFF	TGTGCCAGTAGTGTCCTACTGGACACTGAAGCTTTCTTT
TRBJ1-2	NA	NA	TRBV6-1	CASSPHTRDINYGYTF	TGTGCCAGCAGCCCACACACCCGGGACATTAACTATGGCTACACCTTC
TRBJ1-2	few	NA	TRBV20-1	CSARLYGQSNYGYTF	TGCAGTGCTAGGCTCTATGGACAGAGTAACTATGGCTACACCTTC
TRBJ1-2	NA	TRBD1	TRBV19	CATGDSRYGYTF	TGTGCCACCGGGGACAGCAGATATGGCTACACCTTC
TRBJ2-7	few	NA	TRBV2	CASSDVQKAYEQYF	TGTGCCAGCAGTGATGTGCAGAAAGCCTACGAGCAGTACTTC
TRBJ2-5	NA	TRBD1	TRBV30	CAWGTEETQYF	TGTGCCTGGGGGACAGAGGAGACCCAGTACTTC
TRBJ2-7	NA	TRBD1	TRBV7-2	CASSRGTGYEQYF	TGTGCCAGCAGCCGTGGGACAGGCTACGAGCAGTACTTC
TRBJ1-4	NA	NA	TRBV20-1	CSASLGANEKLFF	TGCAGTGCTTCCCTCGGGGCGAATGAAAAACTGTTTTTT
TRBJ2-2	NA	NA	TRBV6-5	CASSLAGELFF	TGTGCCAGCAGTTTAGCCGGGGAGCTGTTTTTT
TRBJ2-7	NA	TRBD2	TRBV6-2/TRBV6-3	CASSYSREREQYF	TGTGCCAGCAGTTACTCGCGGGAGAGGGAGCAGTACTTC
TRBJ2-3	NA	TRBD2	TRBV30	CAWSAAGADTQYF	TGTGCCTGGAGTGCAGCGGGGGCGGATACGCAGTATTTT
TRBJ1-1	NA	NA	TRBV19	CASSSAMNTEAFF	TGTGCCAGTAGTAGCGCAATGAACACTGAAGCTTTCTTT
TRBJ2-1	NA	TRBD1	TRBV5-1	CASSVGQGGNEQFF	TGCGCCAGCAGCGTGGGACAGGGTGGGAATGAGCAGTTCTTC
TRBJ2-7	NA	NA	TRBV6-2/TRBV6-3	CASSGWAGAVSYEQYF	TGTGCCAGCAGTGGCTGGGCGGGGGCCGTCTCCTACGAGCAGTACTTC
TRBJ1-2	NA	NA	TRBV20-1	CSAYSGTYGYTF	TGCAGTGCTTACAGCGGAACTTATGGCTACACCTTC
TRBJ2-7	NA	NA	TRBV6-5	CASSYSNGGLSEQYF	TGTGCCAGCAGTTACTCGAACGGGGGTTTAAGCGAGCAGTACTTC
TRBJ1-5	NA	NA	TRBV6-2/TRBV6-3	CASTDGGHQGSNQPQHF	TGTGCCAGCACGGACGGGGGACACCAAGGGAGCAATCAGCCCCAGCATTTT
TRBJ1-5	NA	NA	TRBV19	CASEPFGGMNQPQHF	TGTGCCAGTGAGCCCTTTGGGGGAATGAATCAGCCCCAGCATTTT
TRBJ1-2	NA	NA	TRBV6-5	CASSYSGGANYGYTF	TGTGCCAGCAGTTACTCGGGGGGGGCGAACTATGGCTACACCTTC
TRBJ1-2	NA	NA	TRBV7-8	CASSRNRDGYTF	TGTGCCAGCAGCCGTAACAGGGATGGCTACACCTTC
TRBJ2-7	NA	NA	TRBV7-2	CASARDPAYEQYF	TGTGCCAGCGCCCGGGACCCAGCCTACGAGCAGTACTTC
TRBJ2-2	NA	TRBD2	TRBV2	CASMGTSANTGELFF	TGTGCCAGCATGGGGACTAGCGCAAACACCGGGGAGCTGTTTTTT
TRBJ2-5	once	TRBD2	TRBV20-1	CSARLAGGKETQYF	TGCAGTGCTAGATTAGCGGGGGGGAAAGAGACCCAGTACTTC
TRBJ1-1	NA	NA	TRBV10-3	CATGRAGTEAFF	TGTGCCACCGGGCGGGCGGGCACTGAAGCTTTCTTT
TRBJ2-2	few	NA	TRBV11-2	CASSLRGGSTGELFF	TGTGCCAGCAGCCTCAGGGGCGGAAGCACCGGGGAGCTGTTTTTT
TRBJ1-1	medium-sized	NA	TRBV2	CASPANTEAFF	TGTGCCAGCCCAGCAAACACTGAAGCTTTCTTT
TRBJ2-4	NA	TRBD1	TRBV15	CATSRGDRVLQNIQYF	TGTGCCACCAGCAGAGGGGACAGGGTTTTGCAAAACATTCAGTACTTC
TRBJ1-6	NA	TRBD1	TRBV2	CASRRTGGSYNSPLHF	TGTGCCAGCAGGAGGACAGGGGGATCCTATAATTCACCCCTCCACTTT
TRBJ1-1	NA	TRBD1	TRBV7-8	CASSLQQWQGVMNTEAFF	TGTGCCAGCAGCCTCCAACAGTGGCAGGGGGTGATGAACACTGAAGCTTTCTTT
TRBJ2-7	few	TRBD2	TRBV6-2/TRBV6-3	CASSRSGSYEQYF	TGTGCCAGCAGTCGTAGCGGGAGCTACGAGCAGTACTTC
TRBJ2-2	NA	NA	TRBV10-3	CAISESGRMNTGELFF	TGTGCCATCAGTGAGTCAGGACGGATGAACACCGGGGAGCTGTTTTTT
TRBJ1-2	NA	NA	TRBV20-1	CSAIGQNYYGYTF	TGCAGTGCTATAGGACAGAATTACTATGGCTACACCTTC